Reported below is one T cell receptor (beta chain). Some clones are missing from TCRdb's copy, which holds only in-frame ones; the method was immunoSEQ multiplex PCR. The table lists 70,000 to 100,000 clones, approximately 83% of them singletons. The sample is drawn from a study of identifying expanded T cells in peripheral blood. The CDR3 has 15 amino acids. The sequencing input was blood. J is TRBJ1-1 and V is TRBV21-1; the table calls TRBD1, which could not be checked here. TRBV21-1 is a pseudogene segment. The source of this sequence is a person aged 18-70 years in good health. The CDR3 here is CASSQTPKMNTEAFF. The CDR3 DNA reads TGTGCCAGCAGCCAGACACCAAAAATGAACACTGAAGCTTTCTTT.